Relative to its sample, the clone carrying this T cell receptor (beta chain) is large. What it recognizes is unknown. Amplification of TRBV12-4/TRBJ1-2 clonotypes used adaptor-ligated barcode primers. MiXCR was run by TCRdb on the multiplex PCR reads, yielding one entry per CDR3 protein. The repertoire holds some 460 distinct CDR3 sequences, with 20% to 25% as singletons. Study-level results: Tumor Treg TCRs overlapped most with tumor naive CD4+ cells. Under 2.3% of tumor Treg sequences matched blood Tregs or memory cells. Tumor memory CD4+ T cell TCR gene usage was found to cluster with blood and lymph node memory CD4+ cells and with lymph node naive CD4+ cells.

The ends were cut back, 3 bases at V and 4 bases at J, with 15 bases in the middle. The CDR3 totals 15 residues. The memory fraction was CD4+CD45RO+CD25- cells. V is TRBV12-3 or TRBV12-4 and J is TRBJ1-2; possible D gene TRBD1, 5 bases. Sequencing was performed on memory CD4+ T cells sorted from blood. Noted subset: memory CD4+ T cells, CD4+CD45RO+CD25-. This clonotype was sampled from a female donor with breast cancer. CDR3 protein: CASSFWSQGAYGYTF. The CDR3 DNA sequence: TGTGCCAGCAGTTTCTGGAGTCAGGGAGCCTATGGCTACACCTTC.